The 24 T cell receptor beta chains below all came from one sample that was sequenced in a study of regulatory and conventional T cells in RAG deficiency. Clones were sequenced by immunoSEQ multiplex PCR, and TCRdb holds only the in-frame ones, with some missing. Of tens of thousands of clones listed, 75% to 90% are singletons. These data were also filed under a second study, of regulatory T cells. Per that study: Primers: 52 TRBV forward and 13 TRBJ reverse.

Sequencing input: CD8+ T cells sorted from blood. The receptors come from a human donor in good health.

The V and J genes are TRBV2 and TRBJ1-4; possibly TRBD1 for D (5 bases). V lost 3 bases to trimming and J lost 7 bases, with 12 bases between them. The CDR3 spans 14 residues. Germline assignment: CDR1 SNHLY and CDR2 FYNNEI. CDR3 sequence: CASSDGDSGEKLFF. The CDR3 DNA sequence: TGTGCCAGCAGTGACGGCGACAGCGGTGAAAAACTGTTTTTT. Full variable domain (missing parts from reference TRBV2 and TRBJ1-4): EPEVTQTPSHQVTQMGQEVILRCVPISNHLYFYWYRQILGQKVEFLVSFYNNEISEKSEIFDDQFSVERPDGSNFTLKIRSTKLEDSAMYFCASSDGDSGEKLFFGSGTQLSVL.

The rearrangement uses TRBV7-9 and TRBJ2-1; 16 nucleotides line up with TRBD2. Germline V gene data show CDR1 as SEHNR and CDR2 as FQNEAQ (reference sequence). This CDR3 is built from 17 residues. V lost 5 bases to trimming and J lost 3 bases; unmatched junction nucleotides: 4. CDR3 nucleotide sequence: TGTGCCAGCAGCCAGGGACTAGCGGGAGGGGGCTACAATGAGCAGTTCTTC. It translates to CASSQGLAGGGYNEQFF. The full variable domain, completed using reference TRBV7-9 and TRBJ2-1, is DTGVSQNPRHKITKRGQNVTFRCDPISEHNRLYWYRQTLGQGPEFLTYFQNEAQLEKSRLLSDRFSAERPKGSFSTLEIQRTEQGDSAMYLCASSQGLAGGGYNEQFFGPGTRLTVL.

CDR3 nucleotide sequence: TGTGCCTGGAGTTCAGGGTTAACTACAACTAATGAAAAACTGTTTTTT. It specifies CAWSSGLTTTNEKLFF. This chain connects TRBV30 to TRBJ1-4; tentatively, D is TRBD1 (5 bases). V was clipped by 2 bases and J by 0 bases, with 13 bases between them. Germline CDR1 is GTSNPN and CDR2 is SVGIG (reference sequence). This CDR3 region has 16 residues.

The V call is TRBV27, the J call TRBJ2-1; D is uncertain. Trimming pared 7 bases from V and 7 bases from J, leaving 14 bases between. CDR3 length: 13 amino acids. The germline gives CDR1 MNHEY, CDR2 SMNVEV (reference sequence). CDR3 loop: CASTENSVNEQFF. The DNA of the CDR3 is TGTGCCAGCACGGAGAATTCGGTAAATGAGCAGTTCTTC.

This rearrangement joins TRBV6-1 to TRBJ2-3; D is perhaps TRBD2 (6 bases). CDR3 length: 13 amino acids. Per germline, CDR1 MNHNS and CDR2 SASEGT. Trimming left V 7 bases short and J 4 bases short, with 12 bases between. The CDR3 loop is CASIRGAADTQYF. CDR3 sequence (DNA): TGTGCCAGCATTCGCGGGGCGGCAGATACGCAGTATTTT.

The V call is TRBV15, the J call TRBJ2-3; 8 bases are shared with TRBD1. CDR1 and CDR2 (germline): LNHNV, YYDKDF (reference sequence). The CDR3 is 15 residues long. With V trimmed by 0 bases and J by 4 bases, 3 bases remained unmatched. CDR3 in amino acids: CATSRDRGQADTQYF. The CDR3 nucleotides are TGTGCCACCAGCAGAGACAGGGGGCAGGCAGATACGCAGTATTTT.

This chain joins TRBV2 and TRBJ1-1; D not resolved. Trimming took 10 bases from V and 0 from J, leaving 12 bases between them. Germline-derived CDR1 and CDR2 are SNHLY and FYNNEI. This CDR3 spans 13 amino acids. CDR3 in amino acids: CATSAAVNTEAFF. The CDR3 region has the DNA TGTGCCACCTCAGCCGCAGTGAACACTGAAGCTTTCTTT.

About this clone: The junction shows a germline mismatch at one end, possibly a read error. This chain joins TRBV7-9 and TRBJ1-2, with no clear D. This CDR3 is built from 13 residues. Germline loops: CDR1 SEHNR, CDR2 FQNEAQ (reference sequence). Here the CDR3 DNA reads TGTGCCAGCACCTTATTTCAGAACTATGGCTACACCTTC. Protein: CASTLFQNYGYTF.

This chain links TRBV7-2 with TRBJ2-7, with no clear D. Per germline, CDR1 SGHTA and CDR2 FQGNSA. V lost 3 bases to trimming and J lost 3 bases, with 6 bases between them. This CDR3 has 12 residues. DNA of the CDR3: TGTGCCAGCAGCTTGATAAACTACGAGCAGTACTTC. This translates into CASSLINYEQYF.

There are a few counts of this clone. This rearrangement joins TRBV5-6 to TRBJ2-2; perhaps TRBD1 as D (7 bases). Looked up from germline, CDR1 is SGHDT and CDR2 is YYEEEE. The CDR3 spans 16 residues. V lost 2 bases and J 6 bases, leaving 17 bases between the germline ends. The CDR3 DNA reads TGTGCCAGCAGCTTCGGTCGGGGGCAGGGGGCCGGGGAGCTGTTTTTT. It yields the protein CASSFGRGQGAGELFF.

This CDR3 reads CASSARGSYNEQFF. The CDR3 DNA sequence: TGTGCCAGCAGCGCCCGTGGTTCCTACAATGAGCAGTTCTTC. This chain links TRBV14 with TRBJ2-1; D gene ambiguous. Germline CDR1 and CDR2: SGHDN and FVKESK. This CDR3 spans 14 amino acids. Trimming took 5 bases from V and 1 from J, leaving 9 bases between them.

V usage is TRBV6-5 and J usage is TRBJ1-6; 10 positions match TRBD1. The CDR3 sequence is 15 residues long. Trimming cost V 2 bases and J 7 bases; bases outside gene matches: 2. Germline CDR1 MNHEY, CDR2 SVGAGI. In DNA form, the CDR3 reads TGTGCCAGCAGTTACCCGGGACAGGGGAATTCACCCCTCCACTTT. Its protein is CASSYPGQGNSPLHF.

The chain employs TRBV7-9 and TRBJ1-2; maybe TRBD1 (6 bases). The CDR3 sequence is 15 residues long. From germline, CDR1 is SEHNR and CDR2 FQNEAQ (reference sequence). Trimming removed 1 base at V and 7 bases at J, with 16 bases between. Here the CDR3 DNA reads TGTGCCAGCAGCTTAGGCGAGGGACACGCGAGTGGCTACACCTTC. This translates into CASSLGEGHASGYTF.

This chain uses TRBV4-1 with TRBJ2-6, with D possibly TRBD1 on 5 matching bases. V lost 6 bases and J lost 2, with 11 bases in between. The CDR3 extends over 15 amino acids. Germline V CDR1 and CDR2: MGHRA, YSYEKL. The DNA for the CDR3 is TGCGCCAGCAGGAAAGACAGCGCTGGGGCCAACGTCCTGACTTTC. The encoded protein is CASRKDSAGANVLTF.

The chain is built from TRBV28 and TRBJ2-7; the match to TRBD1 covers 12 bases. CDR1 MDHEN and CDR2 SYDVKM come from the germline V gene. The V segment lost 9 bases and the J segment 6 bases; nucleotides outside the gene matches: 9. The CDR3 is made up of 14 amino acids. CDR3 in amino acids: CASKHRDRGREQYF. The DNA of the CDR3 is TGTGCCAGTAAGCACCGGGACAGGGGGCGCGAGCAGTACTTC.

The rearrangement links TRBV7-2 to TRBJ2-5, with D unresolved. V lost 5 bases to trimming and J lost 5 bases, with 12 bases between them. There are 13 residues in the CDR3. Germline assignment: CDR1 SGHTA and CDR2 FQGNSA. The CDR3 protein is CASSPPPRETQYF. In nucleotides, the CDR3 is TGTGCCAGCAGCCCACCCCCGCGGGAGACCCAGTACTTC.

V and J are TRBV6-1 and TRBJ2-3; 12 bases line up with TRBD2. CDR3 length: 17 residues. Germline CDR1 MNHNS, CDR2 SASEGT. Trimming cost V 3 bases and J 6 bases; bases outside gene matches: 10. The CDR3, as DNA: TGTGCCAGCAGTGATCGGCTAGCGGGGGGGCCAACGGATACGCAGTATTTT. The encoded protein is CASSDRLAGGPTDTQYF.

The rearrangement links TRBV5-6 to TRBJ2-7, with unresolved D. The CDR3 has 13 residues. Germline lookup yields CDR1 SGHDT and CDR2 YYEEEE. V lost 2 bases, J lost 7 bases, and 13 bases lay in between. The DNA for the CDR3 is TGTGCCAGCAGCTTCAGGTCACCGGAAGAGCAGTACTTC. As protein: CASSFRSPEEQYF. The full variable domain, rest sourced from reference TRBV5-6 and TRBJ2-7, is DAGVTQSPTHLIKTRGQQVTLRCSPKSGHDTVSWYQQALGQGPQFIFQYYEEEERQRGNFPDRFSGHQFPNYSSELNVNALLLGDSALYLCASSFRSPEEQYFGPGTRLTVT.

There are a few counts of this clone. The CDR3 loop reads CASTVDRGFDYGYTF. The CDR3 DNA is TGTGCCAGCACGGTAGACAGGGGCTTTGACTATGGCTACACCTTC. The rearrangement uses TRBV6-1 and TRBJ1-2; TRBD1 matches 8 bases. The CDR3 sequence is 15 residues long. Trimming took 7 bases from V and 3 from J; bases not matched to a gene: 10. Looked up from germline, CDR1 is MNHNS and CDR2 is SASEGT.

The J gene is TRBJ1-1, the V gene TRBV7-9; D remains unclear. V was clipped by 2 bases and J by 1 base, with 8 bases between them. The CDR3 is 14 amino acids. The germline V gene has CDR1 SEHNR and CDR2 FQNEAQ (reference sequence). The CDR3 DNA is TGTGCCAGCAGCTTACTCACAACGAACACTGAAGCTTTCTTT. As protein: CASSLLTTNTEAFF.

The chain links TRBV6-1 to TRBJ1-5, with 10 bases lining up with TRBD1. J lost 0 bases, V lost 4 bases, and 12 bases had no gene match. The CDR3 runs 19 residues. Germline lookup yields CDR1 MNHNS and CDR2 SASEGT. The CDR3 here is CASSGRGTGDLYSNQPQHF. The CDR3 nucleotides read TGTGCCAGCAGTGGCCGGGGGACAGGGGACCTCTATAGCAATCAGCCCCAGCATTTT.

The chain couples TRBV21-1 to TRBJ2-5; whether TRBD2, the table's D call, matches the DNA was not checked. TRBV21-1 is marked as a pseudogene. This CDR3 region has 16 residues. The chain's CDR3 is CASSKEYSGGKETQYF. The CDR3 bases are TGTGCCAGCAGCAAAGAGTATAGCGGGGGAAAAGAGACCCAGTACTTC.

The V call is TRBV2, the J call TRBJ1-1, with no clear D. V dropped 6 bases and J dropped 0 bases, with 8 bases sitting between them. Germline V gene lookup returns CDR1 SNHLY and CDR2 FYNNEI. This CDR3 comprises 13 residues. CDR3 sequence (DNA): TGTGCCAGCAGATATCTATTGAACACTGAAGCTTTCTTT. This sequence encodes CASRYLLNTEAFF.

V usage is TRBV6-1 and J usage is TRBJ2-1; 11 bases are shared with TRBD2. The CDR3 has 17 amino acids. Germline values: CDR1 MNHNS, CDR2 SASEGT. Germline trimming cut 2 bases from V and 2 bases from J; bases unmatched to any gene: 5. DNA of the CDR3: TGTGCCAGCAGTGAAATTTTAGCGGGAGGGCCCTACAATGAGCAGTTCTTC. Its protein product is CASSEILAGGPYNEQFF.